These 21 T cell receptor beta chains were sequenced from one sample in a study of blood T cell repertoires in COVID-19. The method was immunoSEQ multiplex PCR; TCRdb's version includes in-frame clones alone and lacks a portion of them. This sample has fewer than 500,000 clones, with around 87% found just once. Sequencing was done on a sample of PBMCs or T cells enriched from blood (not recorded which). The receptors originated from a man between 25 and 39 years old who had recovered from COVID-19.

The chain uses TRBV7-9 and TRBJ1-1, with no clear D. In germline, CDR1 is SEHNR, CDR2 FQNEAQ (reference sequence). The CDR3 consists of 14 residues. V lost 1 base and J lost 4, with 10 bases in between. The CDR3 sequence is CASSLGTGITEAFF. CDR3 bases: TGTGCCAGCAGCTTAGGAACCGGGATCACTGAAGCTTTCTTT.

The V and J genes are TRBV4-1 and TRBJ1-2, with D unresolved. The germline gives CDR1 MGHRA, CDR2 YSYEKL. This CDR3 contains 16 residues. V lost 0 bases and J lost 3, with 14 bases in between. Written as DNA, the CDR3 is TGCGCCAGCAGCCAAGATTTGTCCGGGAACGACTATGGCTACACCTTC. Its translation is CASSQDLSGNDYGYTF.

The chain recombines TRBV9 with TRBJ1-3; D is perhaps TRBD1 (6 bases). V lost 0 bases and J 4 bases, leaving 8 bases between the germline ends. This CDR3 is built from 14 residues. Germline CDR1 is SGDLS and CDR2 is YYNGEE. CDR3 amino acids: CASSVAGVGNTIYF. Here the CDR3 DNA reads TGTGCCAGCAGCGTAGCAGGGGTCGGAAACACCATATATTTT.

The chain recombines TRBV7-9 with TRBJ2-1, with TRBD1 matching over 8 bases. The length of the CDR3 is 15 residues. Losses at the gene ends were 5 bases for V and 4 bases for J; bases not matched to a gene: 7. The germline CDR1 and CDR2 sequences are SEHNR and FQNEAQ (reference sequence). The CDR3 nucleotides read TGTGCCAGCAGCCCCGGACAGGGAAATTACAATGAGCAGTTCTTC. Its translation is CASSPGQGNYNEQFF.

The CDR3 loop is CASSFQATLNTEAFF. CDR3 nucleotide sequence: TGTGCCAGCAGCTTCCAGGCTACATTGAACACTGAAGCTTTCTTT. This chain links TRBV7-2 with TRBJ1-1; D gene unclear. V was clipped by 3 bases and J by 0 bases, with 11 bases between them. The CDR3 has 15 amino acids. Germline CDR1 is SGHTA and CDR2 is FQGNSA.

CDR3 sequence: CASSPDRVGNTIYF. CDR3 bases: TGCGCCAGCAGCCCGGACAGGGTTGGAAACACCATATATTTT. The chain employs TRBV4-3 and TRBJ1-3; 8 bases fit TRBD1. J lost 3 bases, V lost 4 bases, and 2 bases had no gene match. The CDR3 covers 14 residues. Germline V gives CDR1 LGHNA, CDR2 YSLEER.

Written as DNA, the CDR3 is TGTGCCTGGAGTGTACAGATATACACTGAAGCTTTCTTT. Its protein is CAWSVQIYTEAFF. This chain links TRBV30 with TRBJ1-1; D call uncertain. Trimming shortened V by 0 bases and J by 3 bases, and 8 bases separated the two germline ends. The germline V gene has CDR1 GTSNPN and CDR2 SVGIG (reference sequence). The CDR3 runs to 13 residues.

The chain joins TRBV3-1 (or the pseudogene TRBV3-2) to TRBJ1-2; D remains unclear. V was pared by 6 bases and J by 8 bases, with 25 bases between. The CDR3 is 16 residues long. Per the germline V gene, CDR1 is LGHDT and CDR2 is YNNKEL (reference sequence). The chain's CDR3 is CASRPTSGQPSRGYTF. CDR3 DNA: TGTGCCAGCAGGCCGACCAGTGGCCAGCCGTCTAGGGGCTACACCTTC.

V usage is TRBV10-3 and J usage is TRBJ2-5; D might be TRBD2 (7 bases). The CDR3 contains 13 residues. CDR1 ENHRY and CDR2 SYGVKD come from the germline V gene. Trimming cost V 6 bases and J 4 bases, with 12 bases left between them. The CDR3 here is CAISPRGAETQYF. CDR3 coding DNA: TGTGCCATCAGCCCCCGGGGGGCAGAGACCCAGTACTTC.

The CDR3 sequence is CASSRGQGYEQYF. In DNA form, the CDR3 reads TGTGCCAGCAGCCGCGGACAGGGCTACGAGCAGTACTTC. The V and J genes are TRBV7-9 and TRBJ2-7; TRBD1 aligns across 8 bases. CDR3 length: 13 residues. V was clipped by 5 bases and J by 3 bases; unmatched bases: 3. The V gene's germline CDR1 is SEHNR and CDR2 FQNEAQ (reference sequence).

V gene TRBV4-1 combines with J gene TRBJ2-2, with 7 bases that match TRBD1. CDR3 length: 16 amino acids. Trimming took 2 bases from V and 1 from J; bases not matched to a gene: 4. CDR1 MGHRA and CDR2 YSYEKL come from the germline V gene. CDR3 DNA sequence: TGCGCCAGCAGCCAACAGACAGGGAAGAACACCGGGGAGCTGTTTTTT. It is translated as CASSQQTGKNTGELFF.

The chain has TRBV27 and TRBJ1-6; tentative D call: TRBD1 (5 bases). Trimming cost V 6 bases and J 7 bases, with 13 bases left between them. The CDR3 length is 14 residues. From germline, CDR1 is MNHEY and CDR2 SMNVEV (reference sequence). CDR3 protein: CASRAGLINSPLHF. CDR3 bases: TGTGCCAGCAGGGCGGGACTGATAAATTCACCCCTCCACTTT.

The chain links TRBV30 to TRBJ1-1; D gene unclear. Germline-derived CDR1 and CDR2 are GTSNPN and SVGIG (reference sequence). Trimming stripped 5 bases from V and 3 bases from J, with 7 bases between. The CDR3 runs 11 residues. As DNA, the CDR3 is TGTGCCTGGGGCGGGTACACTGAAGCTTTCTTT. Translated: CAWGGYTEAFF.

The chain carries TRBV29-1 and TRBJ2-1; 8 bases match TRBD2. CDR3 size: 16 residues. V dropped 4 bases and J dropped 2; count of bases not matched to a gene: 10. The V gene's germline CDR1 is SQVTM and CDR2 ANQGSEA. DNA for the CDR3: TGCAGCGTTGCTCGACCAACTAGCGGAGCCTACAATGAGCAGTTCTTC. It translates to CSVARPTSGAYNEQFF.

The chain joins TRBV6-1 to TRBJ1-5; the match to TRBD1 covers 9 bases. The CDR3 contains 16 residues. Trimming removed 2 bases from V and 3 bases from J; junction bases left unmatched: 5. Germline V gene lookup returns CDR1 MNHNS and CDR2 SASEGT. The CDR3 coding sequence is TGTGCCAGCAGTGAAATGGGGACAGGGTACAATCAGCCCCAGCATTTT. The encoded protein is CASSEMGTGYNQPQHF.

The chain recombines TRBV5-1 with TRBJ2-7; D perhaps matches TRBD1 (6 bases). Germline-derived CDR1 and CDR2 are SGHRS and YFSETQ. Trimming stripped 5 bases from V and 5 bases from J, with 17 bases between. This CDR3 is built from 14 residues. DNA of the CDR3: TGCGCCAGCAGGGGCCGGGCAGGGGCCCACGAGCAGTACTTC. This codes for CASRGRAGAHEQYF.

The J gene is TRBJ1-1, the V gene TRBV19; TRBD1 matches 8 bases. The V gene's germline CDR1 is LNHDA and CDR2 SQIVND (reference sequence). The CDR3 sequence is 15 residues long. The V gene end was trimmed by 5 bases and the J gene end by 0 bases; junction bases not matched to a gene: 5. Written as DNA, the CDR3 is TGTGCCAGTAGTGAGGCAGGGGGCATGAACACTGAAGCTTTCTTT. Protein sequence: CASSEAGGMNTEAFF. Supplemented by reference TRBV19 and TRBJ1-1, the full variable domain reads DGGITQSPKYLFRKEGQNVTLSCEQNLNHDAMYWYRQDPGQGLRLIYYSQIVNDFQKGDIAEGYSVSREKKESFPLTVTSAQKNPTAFYLCASSEAGGMNTEAFFGQGTRLTVV.

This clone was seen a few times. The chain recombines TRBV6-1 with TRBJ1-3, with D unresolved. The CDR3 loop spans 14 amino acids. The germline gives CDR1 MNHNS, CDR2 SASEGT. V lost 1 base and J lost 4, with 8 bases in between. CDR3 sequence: CASSEGARGNTIYF. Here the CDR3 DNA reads TGTGCCAGCAGTGAAGGGGCAAGGGGAAACACCATATATTTT.

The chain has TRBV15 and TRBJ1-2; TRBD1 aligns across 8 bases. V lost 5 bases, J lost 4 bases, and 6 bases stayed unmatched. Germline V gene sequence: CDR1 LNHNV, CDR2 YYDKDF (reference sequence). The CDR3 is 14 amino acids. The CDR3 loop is CATSSPGGSYGYTF. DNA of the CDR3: TGTGCCACCAGCTCCCCAGGGGGCTCCTATGGCTACACCTTC. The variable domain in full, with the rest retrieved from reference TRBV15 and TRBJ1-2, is DAMVIQNPRYQVTQFGKPVTLSCSQTLNHNVMYWYQQKSSQAPKLLFHYYDKDFNNEADTPDNFQSRRPNTSFCFLDIRSPGLGDTAMYLCATSSPGGSYGYTFGSGTRLTVV.

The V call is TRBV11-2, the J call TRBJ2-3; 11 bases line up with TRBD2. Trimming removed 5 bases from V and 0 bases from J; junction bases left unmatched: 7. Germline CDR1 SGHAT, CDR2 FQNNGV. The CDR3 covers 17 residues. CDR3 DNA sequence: TGTGCCAGCAGCCCGCGACTAGCGGGGCTAAGCACAGATACGCAGTATTTT. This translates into CASSPRLAGLSTDTQYF.

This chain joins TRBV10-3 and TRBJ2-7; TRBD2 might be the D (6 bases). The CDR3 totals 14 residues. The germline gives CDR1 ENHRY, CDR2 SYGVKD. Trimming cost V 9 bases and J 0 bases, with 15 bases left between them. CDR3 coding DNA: TGTGCCATTCCCCTGGGGGGTAACTCCTACGAGCAGTACTTC. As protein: CAIPLGGNSYEQYF.